These 14 T cell receptor beta chains originate from one sample sequenced in a study of T-cell memory formation after mild COVID-19. TCRdb reprocessed the 5' RACE reads via MiXCR and lists one record per CDR3 protein. The sample holds over 300,000 distinct CDR3 sequences, under 25% seen once. Material: PBMCs or a T cell subset sorted from them (not recorded which). The receptors come from a man between 18 and 35 years old who had mild COVID-19 (a few samples of this study predate the infection). Cell type and time point are not known.

The table lists this clonotype with many counts. The chain combines TRBV6-1 with TRBJ2-7; no firm D call. Germline lookup yields CDR1 MNHNS and CDR2 SASEGT. The CDR3 sequence is 13 residues long. Trimming stripped 7 bases from V and 2 bases from J, with 12 bases between. CDR3: CASNSPATYEQYV. For the CDR3, the DNA is TGTGCCAGCAACAGCCCGGCCACCTACGAGCAGTACGTC.

This sequence joins TRBV7-9 and TRBJ2-1; weak D call: TRBD2 (5 bases). Germline V gives CDR1 SEHNR, CDR2 FQNEAQ (reference sequence). This CDR3 region has 16 residues. V was trimmed by 4 bases and J by 5 bases, leaving 18 bases between them. The CDR3 nucleotides are TGTGCCAGCAGCTCGACCCGCGCGGGCATTAACAATGAGCAGTTCTTC. Residues: CASSSTRAGINNEQFF.

The chain links TRBV5-1 to TRBJ2-1, with TRBD1 as a possible D gene (5 bases). CDR1 and CDR2 from the germline V gene are SGHRS and YFSETQ. The CDR3 loop spans 17 amino acids. Trimming took 0 bases from V and 5 from J, leaving 18 bases between them. CDR3 sequence: CASSLAQGALMDNEQFF. The CDR3 DNA reads as TGCGCCAGCAGCTTGGCCCAGGGCGCCCTTATGGACAATGAGCAGTTCTTC. Full variable domain (rest looked up from reference TRBV5-1 and TRBJ2-1): KAGVTQTPRYLIKTRGQQVTLSCSPISGHRSVSWYQQTPGQGLQFLFEYFSETQRNKGNFPGRFSGRQFSNSRSEMNVSTLELGDSALYLCASSLAQGALMDNEQFFGPGTRLTVL.

This chain uses TRBV5-1 with TRBJ2-1; 8 nucleotides align to TRBD2. The CDR3 loop spans 13 amino acids. The ends lost 6 bases at V and 5 bases at J; junction bases unmatched: 4. Germline V CDR1 and CDR2: SGHRS, YFSETQ. CDR3 sequence reads: CASTREGNNEQFF. CDR3 DNA: TGCGCCAGCACACGGGAGGGAAACAATGAGCAGTTCTTC.

This chain joins TRBV5-6 and TRBJ1-2, with D hard to call. V lost 4 bases and J lost 9, with 13 bases in between. CDR3 length equals 12 residues. CDR1 is SGHDT and CDR2 is YYEEEE in the germline V gene. Here the CDR3 DNA reads TGTGCCAGCAGCCCCCCGGTCGGCAGCTACACCTTC. Translated: CASSPPVGSYTF.

The chain couples TRBV12-3 or TRBV12-4 to TRBJ2-5; 7 bases are shared with TRBD1. V dropped 5 bases and J dropped 1; count of bases not matched to a gene: 4. CDR3 length: 14 amino acids. The CDR3 DNA follows: TGTGCCAGCAGTAGAAACAGGGGCCAAGAGACCCAGTACTTC. Translated, it gives CASSRNRGQETQYF.

The rearrangement links TRBV5-4 to TRBJ2-5; D is undetermined. CDR1 SGHNT and CDR2 YYREEE come from the germline V gene (reference sequence). This CDR3 region has 14 residues. V lost 4 bases, J lost 4 bases, and 14 bases lay in between. The CDR3 loop is CASSPVLAGETQYF. CDR3 nucleotides: TGTGCCAGCAGCCCCGTTCTGGCCGGAGAGACCCAGTACTTC.

This clonotype was seen more than once but under ten times. This rearrangement joins TRBV2 to TRBJ2-1; no definite D call. The germline CDR1 and CDR2 sequences are SNHLY and FYNNEI. With 2 bases removed from V and 0 bases from J, the gap between germline ends came to 8 bases. This CDR3 has 15 amino acids. The CDR3 sequence is CASSERRSSYNEQFF. Written as DNA, the CDR3 is TGTGCCAGCAGTGAAAGGCGGAGCTCCTACAATGAGCAGTTCTTC. Full variable domain (outside the CDR3, taken from reference TRBV2 and TRBJ2-1): EPEVTQTPSHQVTQMGQEVILRCVPISNHLYFYWYRQILGQKVEFLVSFYNNEISEKSEIFDDQFSVERPDGSNFTLKIRSTKLEDSAMYFCASSERRSSYNEQFFGPGTRLTVL.

The sample holds a few counts of this clonotype. In nucleotides, the CDR3 is TGCAGCGGCGGACGACAGGGGGGAACTGAAGCTTTCTTT. It encodes CSGGRQGGTEAFF. The chain joins TRBV29-1 to TRBJ1-1; 9 bases are a match to TRBD1. Trimming took 7 bases from V and 5 from J; bases not matched to a gene: 8. The CDR3 has 13 amino acids. Germline CDR1 reads SQVTM; CDR2 reads ANQGSEA.

This chain connects TRBV6-2 or TRBV6-3 to TRBJ2-3; D call uncertain. Trimming cost V 0 bases and J 3 bases, with 7 bases left between them. The CDR3 runs to 14 residues. Germline values: CDR1 MNHEY, CDR2 SVGEGT. CDR3 protein: CASSYSLGTDTQYF. In DNA, the CDR3 is TGTGCCAGCAGTTACTCTCTAGGGACAGATACGCAGTATTTT.

This clonotype has a count of ten or more. This sequence joins TRBV7-9 and TRBJ2-7; D is undetermined. V was shortened by 1 base and J by 7 bases, with 8 bases between the two germline ends. The CDR3 loop spans 12 amino acids. In germline, CDR1 is SEHNR, CDR2 FQNEAQ (reference sequence). The CDR3 nucleotides read TGTGCCAGCAGCTTAGATTATAGGGAGCAGTACTTC. Protein sequence: CASSLDYREQYF.

This rearrangement joins TRBV6-5 to TRBJ2-2; the D is unclear. CDR1 and CDR2 (germline): MNHEY, SVGAGI. The CDR3 contains 13 residues. V lost 5 bases and J lost 4, with 8 bases in between. The CDR3 sequence is CASSKVGTGELFF. CDR3 nucleotide sequence: TGTGCCAGCAGTAAGGTTGGCACCGGGGAGCTGTTTTTT.

This chain uses TRBV7-8 with TRBJ1-1; D unclear. V lost 3 bases and J lost 1, with 6 bases in between. CDR3 length: 13 amino acids. The germline V gene encodes CDR1 SGHVS and CDR2 FQNEAQ. The CDR3 here is CASSFLQNTEAFF. The CDR3 nucleotides read TGTGCCAGCAGCTTTCTCCAGAACACTGAAGCTTTCTTT.

This clonotype was seen only a few times. This chain joins TRBV4-2 and TRBJ1-4, with D hard to call. Trimming cost V 1 base and J 8 bases, with 8 bases left between them. The CDR3 has 13 residues. Germline CDR1 LGHNA, CDR2 YNFKEQ. The CDR3 nucleotides read TGTGCCAGCAGCCAAGGGGGAAAAGAAAAACTGTTTTTT. This gives the protein CASSQGGKEKLFF.